The present T cell receptor (beta chain) was sequenced within a study of radiotherapy plus CTLA-4 blockade in lung cancer. Study observations and caveats: After treatment with radiotherapy plus ipilimumab, TCR clones that came from the tumor expanded in blood.

Germline V gene data show CDR1 as SGHRS and CDR2 as YFSETQ. The J segment lost 4 bases and the V segment lost 5 bases, leaving 10 bases of the junction unmatched. This CDR3 is built from 16 residues. About this clone: Its antigen is unknown.

Repertoires were generated with immunoSEQ multiplex PCR, while TCRdb's copy carries only in-frame clones and drops some. The data hold about 39,000 clones, with 60% to 80% observed a single time. This chain uses TRBV5-1 with TRBJ2-2, with 8 bases matching TRBD2. This receptor was taken from a human donor with non-small cell lung cancer that progressed on radiotherapy plus ipilimumab. This specimen consisted of peripheral blood, obtained from a patient treated with radiotherapy plus ipilimumab. In DNA, the CDR3 is TGCGCCAGCAGAGGTGCGGGGGGCCTTGGCACCGGGGAGCTGTTTTTT. Translating gives CASRGAGGLGTGELFF.